These 12 T cell receptor beta chains originate from one sample sequenced in a study of graft-versus-host responses after intestinal transplantation. Sequencing used immunoSEQ multiplex PCR; TCRdb keeps in-frame clones, though not all of them. Counted here are some 82,000 clones, about nine tenths occurring once; the ten biggest clones make up roughly 8%. These TCRs' antigens remain unknown. The sequenced sample was unstimulated CD8+ T cells sorted from spleen or lymph node cells, obtained before transplant. These receptors came from a human donor who was the organ donor for an intestinal transplant.

The chain has TRBV5-1 and TRBJ2-7; D might be TRBD1 (6 bases). Germline V lookup: CDR1 SGHRS, CDR2 YFSETQ. The CDR3 runs 14 residues. V gave up 2 bases and J gave up 5 bases, with 14 bases separating them. The CDR3 loop is CASSLLAGEDEQYF. In DNA form, the CDR3 reads TGCGCCAGCAGCTTATTGGCAGGGGAAGACGAGCAGTACTTC. Supplemented by reference TRBV5-1 and TRBJ2-7, the full variable domain reads KAGVTQTPRYLIKTRGQQVTLSCSPISGHRSVSWYQQTPGQGLQFLFEYFSETQRNKGNFPGRFSGRQFSNSRSEMNVSTLELGDSALYLCASSLLAGEDEQYFGPGTRLTVT.

The rearrangement joins TRBV4-2 to TRBJ2-7; 11 bases line up with TRBD2. Germline loops: CDR1 LGHNA, CDR2 YNFKEQ. V lost 3 bases to trimming and J lost 3 bases; unmatched junction nucleotides: 7. This CDR3 region has 16 residues. CDR3: CASSHGHSGGDYEQYF. The CDR3 DNA sequence: TGTGCCAGCAGCCACGGTCATAGCGGGGGGGACTACGAGCAGTACTTC.

The chain is built from TRBV28 and TRBJ1-5; unclear D gene. Trimming removed 7 bases from V and 7 bases from J, with 14 bases in between. Germline CDR1 and CDR2: MDHEN and SYDVKM. The CDR3 loop spans 13 amino acids. CDR3 coding DNA: TGTGCCAGCATCGCGTCCGGGGAACAGCCCCAGCATTTT. The encoded protein is CASIASGEQPQHF.

This rearrangement joins TRBV21-1 to TRBJ1-1; the table gives TRBD1 as D, unverified against the DNA. TRBV21-1 is reported as a pseudogene. This CDR3 spans 17 amino acids. The CDR3 DNA follows: TGTGCCAGCAGGTCTAGACAGGGTTGTGGGGGGAACACTGAAGCTTTCTTT. This codes for CASRSRQGCGGNTEAFF.

This clone was observed once. The chain has TRBV29-1 and TRBJ1-1, with TRBD1 as a possible D gene (6 bases). Trimming removed 6 bases at V and 6 bases at J, with 11 bases between. Germline V gene sequence: CDR1 SQVTM, CDR2 ANQGSEA. The CDR3 has 11 residues. CDR3 amino acids: CSVPQGSEAFF. The CDR3, as DNA: TGCAGCGTGCCACAGGGATCTGAAGCTTTCTTT.

V and J are TRBV19 and TRBJ2-1; 7 nucleotides align to TRBD1. CDR3 size: 15 residues. Germline CDR1 is LNHDA and CDR2 is SQIVND (reference sequence). J lost 4 bases, V lost 3 bases, and 6 bases had no gene match. The CDR3 here is CASSIGDSTYNEQFF. DNA for the CDR3: TGTGCCAGTAGTATCGGGGACAGCACTTACAATGAGCAGTTCTTC.

The chain couples TRBV28 to TRBJ1-2; D is perhaps TRBD1 (5 bases). The CDR3 sequence is 13 residues long. Trimming stripped 6 bases from V and 8 bases from J, with 16 bases between. Germline V lookup: CDR1 MDHEN, CDR2 SYDVKM. CDR3 loop: CASRKGTPWGYTF. The CDR3 DNA is TGTGCCAGCAGAAAAGGGACCCCGTGGGGCTACACCTTC.

This chain joins TRBV6-4 and TRBJ2-7; D unclear. This CDR3 has 14 amino acids. V lost 3 bases and J lost 0, with 9 bases in between. CDR1 is MRHNA and CDR2 is SNTAGT in the germline V gene. CDR3 coding DNA: TGTGCCAGCAGTGATGTGTGGCCCTCCTACGAGCAGTACTTC. Protein sequence: CASSDVWPSYEQYF.

The DNA of the CDR3 is TGTGCCAGCTCACCCGGGATCACAGGGAACACTGAAGCTTTCTTT. This sequence encodes CASSPGITGNTEAFF. This chain uses TRBV18 with TRBJ1-1; possibly TRBD1 for D (5 bases). Germline loops: CDR1 KGHSH, CDR2 LQKENI. This CDR3 is 15 amino acids long. V was clipped by 3 bases and J by 1 base, with 12 bases between them.

CDR3 sequence reads: CASSHGLVSSLDTQYF. The CDR3 DNA reads as TGTGCCAGTAGTCATGGACTAGTCTCTTCACTAGATACGCAGTATTTT. The chain joins TRBV19 to TRBJ2-3, with 7 nucleotides matching TRBD2. Germline V CDR1 and CDR2: LNHDA, SQIVND (reference sequence). The CDR3 length is 16 residues. The ends lost 5 bases at V and 5 bases at J; junction bases unmatched: 13.

The table lists this clone with a count of one. The chain joins TRBV7-2 to TRBJ2-1; TRBD2 matches at 16 bases. The trim removed 4 bases at V and 8 bases at J, leaving 5 bases unmatched. Germline CDR1 and CDR2: SGHTA and FQGNSA. The CDR3 is 16 residues long. The CDR3 is CASSYGTSGGADEQFF. Here the CDR3 DNA reads TGTGCCAGCAGCTACGGGACTAGCGGGGGGGCGGATGAGCAGTTCTTC.

V gene TRBV11-2 combines with J gene TRBJ2-5; 9 positions match TRBD1. The V and J ends lost 6 bases and 5 bases, in that order; junction bases with no gene match: 7. The CDR3 has 14 amino acids. Germline CDR1 and CDR2: SGHAT and FQNNGV. The CDR3 DNA follows: TGTGCCAGCAGGGACAGGGGATATTGGGAGACCCAGTACTTC. It is translated as CASRDRGYWETQYF.